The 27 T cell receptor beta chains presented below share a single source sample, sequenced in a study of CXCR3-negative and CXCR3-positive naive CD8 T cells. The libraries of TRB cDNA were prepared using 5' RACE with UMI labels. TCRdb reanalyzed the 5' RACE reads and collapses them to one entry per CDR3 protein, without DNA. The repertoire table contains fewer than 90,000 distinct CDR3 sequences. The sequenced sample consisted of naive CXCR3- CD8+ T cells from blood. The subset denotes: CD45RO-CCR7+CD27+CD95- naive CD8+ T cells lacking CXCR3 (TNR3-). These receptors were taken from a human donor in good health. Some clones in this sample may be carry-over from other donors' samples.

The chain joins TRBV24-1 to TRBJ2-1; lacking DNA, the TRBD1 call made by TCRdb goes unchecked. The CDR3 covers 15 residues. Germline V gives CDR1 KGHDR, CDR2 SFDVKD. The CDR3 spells CATSEMTRTGNEQFF.

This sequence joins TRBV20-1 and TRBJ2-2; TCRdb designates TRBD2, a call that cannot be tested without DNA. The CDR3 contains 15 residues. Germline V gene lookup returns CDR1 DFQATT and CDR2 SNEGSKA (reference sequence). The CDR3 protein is CSARELAGDTGELFF.

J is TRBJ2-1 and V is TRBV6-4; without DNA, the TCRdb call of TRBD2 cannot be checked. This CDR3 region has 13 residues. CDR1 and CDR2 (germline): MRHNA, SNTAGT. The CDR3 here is CASSEGSANEQFF.

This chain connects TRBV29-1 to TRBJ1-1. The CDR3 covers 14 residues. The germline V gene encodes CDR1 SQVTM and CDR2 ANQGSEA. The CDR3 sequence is CSVGGGRTYTEAFF.

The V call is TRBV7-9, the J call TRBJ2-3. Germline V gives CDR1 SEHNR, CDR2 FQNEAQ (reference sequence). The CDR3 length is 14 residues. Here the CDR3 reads CASSLGFGADTQYF.

CDR3 loop: CASSGTQTFEQYF. The rearrangement links TRBV4-2 to TRBJ2-7; TCRdb lists TRBD1, though no DNA is available to test this call. Germline CDR1 is LGHNA and CDR2 is YNFKEQ. The CDR3 contains 13 residues.

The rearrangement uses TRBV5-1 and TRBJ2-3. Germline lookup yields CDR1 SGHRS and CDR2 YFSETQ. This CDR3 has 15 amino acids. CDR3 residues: CASSLGQSTTDTQYF.

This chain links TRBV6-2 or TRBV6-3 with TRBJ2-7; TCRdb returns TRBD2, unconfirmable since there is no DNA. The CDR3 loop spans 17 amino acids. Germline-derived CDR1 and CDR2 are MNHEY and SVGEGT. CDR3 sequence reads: CASSYPPWTASSYEQYF.

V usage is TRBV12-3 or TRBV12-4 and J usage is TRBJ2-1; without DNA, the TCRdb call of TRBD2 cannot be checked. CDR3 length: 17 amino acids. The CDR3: CASSLTSGKTVPNEQFF.

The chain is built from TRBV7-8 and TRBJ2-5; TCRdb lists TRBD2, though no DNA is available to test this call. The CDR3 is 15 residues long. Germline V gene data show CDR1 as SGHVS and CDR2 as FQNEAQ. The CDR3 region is CASSSRSGSTETQYF.

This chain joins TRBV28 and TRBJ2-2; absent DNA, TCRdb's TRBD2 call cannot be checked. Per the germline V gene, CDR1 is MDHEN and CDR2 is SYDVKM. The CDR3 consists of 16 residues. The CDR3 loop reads CASSPLAGGNTGELFF.

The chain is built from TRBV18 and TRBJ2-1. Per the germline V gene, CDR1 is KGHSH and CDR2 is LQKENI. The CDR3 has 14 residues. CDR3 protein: CASSPFSSYNEQFF.

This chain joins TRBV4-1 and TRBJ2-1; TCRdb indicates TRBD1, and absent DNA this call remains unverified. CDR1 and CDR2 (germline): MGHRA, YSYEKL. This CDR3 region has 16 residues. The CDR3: CASSQDKGTPYNEQFF.

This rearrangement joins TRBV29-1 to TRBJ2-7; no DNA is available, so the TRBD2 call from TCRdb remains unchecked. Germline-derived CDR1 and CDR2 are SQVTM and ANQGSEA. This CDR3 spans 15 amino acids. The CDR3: CSVEDRSGGPYEQYF.

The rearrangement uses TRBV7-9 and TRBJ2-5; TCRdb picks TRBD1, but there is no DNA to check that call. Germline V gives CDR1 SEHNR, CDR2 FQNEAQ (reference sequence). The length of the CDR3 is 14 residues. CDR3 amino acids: CASSGTGGDETQYF.

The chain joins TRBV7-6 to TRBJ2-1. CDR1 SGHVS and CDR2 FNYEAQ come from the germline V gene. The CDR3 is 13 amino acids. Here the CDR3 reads CASSFARDNEQFF.

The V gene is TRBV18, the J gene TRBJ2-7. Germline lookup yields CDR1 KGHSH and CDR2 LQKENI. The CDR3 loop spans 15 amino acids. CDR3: CASSPPNQSSYEQYF.

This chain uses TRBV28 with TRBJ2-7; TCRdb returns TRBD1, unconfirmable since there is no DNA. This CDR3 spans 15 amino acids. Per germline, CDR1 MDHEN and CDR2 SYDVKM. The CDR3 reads CASSFQQGAGETQYF.

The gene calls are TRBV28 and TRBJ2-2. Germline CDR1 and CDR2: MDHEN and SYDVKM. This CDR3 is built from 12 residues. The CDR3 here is CASSYRTGELFF. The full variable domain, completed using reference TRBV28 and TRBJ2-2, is DVKVTQSSRYLVKRTGEKVFLECVQDMDHENMFWYRQDPGLGLRLIYFSYDVKMKEKGDIPEGYSVSREKKERFSLILESASTNQTSMYLCASSYRTGELFFGEGSRLTVL.

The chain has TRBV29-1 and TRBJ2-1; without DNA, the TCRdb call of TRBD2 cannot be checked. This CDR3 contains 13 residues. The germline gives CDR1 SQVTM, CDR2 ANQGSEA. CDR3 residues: CSVRGAGADEQFF.

This CDR3 is CAISGPRQGTIYNEQFF. The gene calls are TRBV10-3 and TRBJ2-1; absent DNA, TCRdb's TRBD1 call cannot be checked. This CDR3 has 17 residues. Germline V gene data show CDR1 as ENHRY and CDR2 as SYGVKD.

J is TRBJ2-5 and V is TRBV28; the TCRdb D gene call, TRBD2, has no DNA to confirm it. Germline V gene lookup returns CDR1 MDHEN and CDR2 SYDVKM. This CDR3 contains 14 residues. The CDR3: CASILAGKGETQYF.

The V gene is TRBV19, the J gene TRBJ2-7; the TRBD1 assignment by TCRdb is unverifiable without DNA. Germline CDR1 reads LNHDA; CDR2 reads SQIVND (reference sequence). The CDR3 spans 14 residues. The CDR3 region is CASSTAGTLYEQYF. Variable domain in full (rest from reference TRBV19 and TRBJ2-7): DGGITQSPKYLFRKEGQNVTLSCEQNLNHDAMYWYRQDPGQGLRLIYYSQIVNDFQKGDIAEGYSVSREKKESFPLTVTSAQKNPTAFYLCASSTAGTLYEQYFGPGTRLTVT.

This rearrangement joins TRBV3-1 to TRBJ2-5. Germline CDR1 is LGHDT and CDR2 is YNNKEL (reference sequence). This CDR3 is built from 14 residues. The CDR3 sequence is CASSQELYQETQYF.

The CDR3 protein is CASSLYSGQGGGGDEQYF. V and J are TRBV5-1 and TRBJ2-7; TCRdb designates TRBD1, a call that cannot be tested without DNA. CDR1 is SGHRS, CDR2 YFSETQ, per germline. The CDR3 is made up of 18 amino acids.

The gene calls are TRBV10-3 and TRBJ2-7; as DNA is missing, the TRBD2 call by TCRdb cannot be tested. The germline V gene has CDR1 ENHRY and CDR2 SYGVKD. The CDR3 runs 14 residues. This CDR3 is CAISDGLAGVEQYF.

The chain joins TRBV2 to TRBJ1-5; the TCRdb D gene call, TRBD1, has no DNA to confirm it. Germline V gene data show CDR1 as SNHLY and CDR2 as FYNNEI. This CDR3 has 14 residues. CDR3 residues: CATKGGYSNQPQHF.